These 20 T cell receptor beta chains were all obtained from the same sample, sequenced in a study of cytomegalovirus exposure and HLA in healthy donors. Use of 60 Vbeta and 13 Jbeta primers characterized the PCR. Sequencing used immunoSEQ multiplex PCR; TCRdb keeps in-frame clones, though not all of them. There are about 90,000 clones in the sample; about 88% occur only once, and 2.1% lies in the top ten. The sample was PBMCs. These receptors all come from a man between 18 and 29 years old in good health and CMV-seronegative.

Here the CDR3 reads CSVDRTGTGYTF. The CDR3, as DNA: TGCAGCGTTGATCGCACAGGGACTGGCTACACCTTC. The V and J genes are TRBV29-1 and TRBJ1-2; perhaps TRBD1 as D (6 bases). This CDR3 spans 12 amino acids. Germline V gene sequence: CDR1 SQVTM, CDR2 ANQGSEA. The V end lost 3 bases, the J end lost 7 bases, and 12 bases lay between the germline ends.

This rearrangement joins TRBV10-2 to TRBJ1-5, with D maybe TRBD1 (5 bases). The germline V gene encodes CDR1 WSHSY and CDR2 SAAADI. This CDR3 has 14 amino acids. Trimming stripped 8 bases from V and 0 bases from J, with 11 bases between. This CDR3 is CASLRDFSNQPQHF. In DNA, the CDR3 is TGCGCCAGCCTCAGGGACTTTAGCAATCAGCCCCAGCATTTT.

The chain recombines TRBV28 with TRBJ1-1; D gene uncertain. Between the trimmed V and J ends, which lost 6 bases and 4 bases, there was a span of 15 bases. CDR1 and CDR2 from the germline V gene are MDHEN and SYDVKM. The CDR3 sequence is 14 residues long. This CDR3 reads CASSTPGVVTEAFF. In DNA, the CDR3 is TGTGCCAGCAGCACCCCCGGGGTGGTCACTGAAGCTTTCTTT.

The rearrangement uses TRBV5-1 and TRBJ2-1; 11 bases are a match to TRBD2. CDR3 length: 18 amino acids. The V segment lost 0 bases and the J segment 11 bases; nucleotides outside the gene matches: 16. Germline V gene lookup returns CDR1 SGHRS and CDR2 YFSETQ. The CDR3 DNA reads as TGCGCCAGCAGCTTGGAGGCTAGCGGGGGGTGGGAGACAATGAAGCAGTTCTTC. Encoded protein: CASSLEASGGWETMKQFF.

This chain connects TRBV7-2 to TRBJ2-5, with 12 bases fitting TRBD2. CDR3 size: 16 residues. In germline, CDR1 is SGHTA, CDR2 FQGNSA. V trimming: 9 bases; J trimming: 2 bases; junction bases outside the gene matches: 10. CDR3 residues: CARVLGLAGQQETQYF. DNA for the CDR3: TGTGCCAGGGTATTAGGACTAGCGGGACAGCAAGAGACCCAGTACTTC.

The chain's CDR3 is CASSFPVGARYF. The CDR3 DNA reads as TGTGCCAGCAGCTTTCCCGTGGGCGCAAGGTATTTT. This chain uses TRBV5-4 with TRBJ2-3, with D unclear. In germline, CDR1 is SGHNT, CDR2 YYREEE (reference sequence). The CDR3 has 12 residues. Trimming shortened V by 2 bases and J by 14 bases, and 15 bases separated the two germline ends.

This sequence joins TRBV5-1 and TRBJ2-6; TRBD1 is a possible D gene (5 bases). This CDR3 has 14 residues. Trimming took off 7 bases at V and 0 bases at J, with 8 bases between the two ends. CDR1 and CDR2 from the germline V gene are SGHRS and YFSETQ. The DNA of the CDR3 is TGCGCCAGCTCTCAGGGCTCTGGGGCCAACGTCCTGACTTTC. Its protein is CASSQGSGANVLTF.

The chain carries TRBV9 and TRBJ2-3, with 9 bases aligning to TRBD2. The junction had 8 bases not matched to a gene; V was cut back by 6 bases and J by 0 bases. This CDR3 contains 16 residues. Germline CDR1 reads SGDLS; CDR2 reads YYNGEE. The CDR3 sequence: CASTSTSGFSTDTQYF. The CDR3 coding sequence is TGTGCCAGCACCTCGACTAGCGGATTTAGCACAGATACGCAGTATTTT.

V is TRBV6-6 and J is TRBJ2-7, with 7 bases aligning to TRBD2. This CDR3 spans 11 amino acids. The germline CDR1 and CDR2 sequences are MNHNY and SVGAGI (reference sequence). J lost 6 bases, V lost 8 bases, and 4 bases had no gene match. This CDR3 is CASGRVVEQYF. CDR3 coding DNA: TGTGCCAGCGGGAGGGTCGTCGAGCAGTACTTC.

There are a few counts of this clone. CDR3 sequence (DNA): TGTGCCAGCAGCCGGGGACAGGGGAGGGATGAGCAGTTCTTC. Translation: CASSRGQGRDEQFF. V gene TRBV5-8 combines with J gene TRBJ2-1, with 10 bases identical to TRBD1. Germline lookup yields CDR1 SGHTS and CDR2 YDEGEE. V lost 4 bases and J lost 8; bases outside the gene matches: 6. This CDR3 comprises 14 residues.

This clone showed up just once. The V gene is TRBV27, the J gene TRBJ2-2; D call uncertain. This CDR3 comprises 15 residues. Trimming stripped 3 bases from V and 4 bases from J, with 12 bases between. The germline gives CDR1 MNHEY, CDR2 SMNVEV (reference sequence). CDR3 in amino acids: CASSFYSLGTGELFF. The CDR3 DNA reads as TGTGCCAGCAGTTTTTATAGCTTGGGCACCGGGGAGCTGTTTTTT.

This rearrangement joins TRBV5-1 to TRBJ2-1; 10 nucleotides agree with TRBD2. The V gene's germline CDR1 is SGHRS and CDR2 YFSETQ. The CDR3 length is 15 residues. J gave up 3 bases and V 7 bases, and 7 bases lay outside the gene matches. CDR3 loop: CASQGASGGYNEQFF. In DNA form, the CDR3 reads TGCGCCAGCCAAGGAGCTAGCGGGGGCTACAATGAGCAGTTCTTC.

Concerning this clone: An end of the junction does not agree with germline; a read error may underlie this. The CDR3 reads CASSLSGQGYGHTF. The CDR3 DNA is TGTGCCAGCAGTTTATCAGGGCAAGGCTATGGCCACACCTTC. The V and J genes are TRBV6-5 and TRBJ1-2; tentatively, D is TRBD1 (5 bases). The germline V gene has CDR1 MNHEY and CDR2 SVGAGI. This CDR3 is 14 amino acids long.

The chain recombines TRBV5-1 with TRBJ2-1; 8 bases are a match to TRBD2. Trimming at V came to 4 bases and at J to 10 bases, leaving 10 bases not matched to a gene. Germline values: CDR1 SGHRS, CDR2 YFSETQ. The CDR3 spans 14 residues. The CDR3 DNA reads TGCGCCAGCAGCACCGGGGGGGCTATGAAGGAGCAGTTCTTC. The encoded protein is CASSTGGAMKEQFF.

The gene calls are TRBV6-4 and TRBJ2-2; 9 bases align to TRBD2. With 6 bases clipped from V and 2 bases from J, the junction kept 7 bases outside the gene matches. In germline, CDR1 is MRHNA, CDR2 SNTAGT. The CDR3 has 16 residues. The chain's CDR3 is CASRAIAGVNTGELFF. CDR3 nucleotide sequence: TGTGCCAGCAGAGCAATAGCGGGAGTTAACACCGGGGAGCTGTTTTTT.

This chain connects TRBV5-1 to TRBJ2-3; TRBD2 might be the D (6 bases). The CDR3 has 17 residues. V shed 2 bases and J shed 1 base, with 17 bases lying between them. The germline V gene encodes CDR1 SGHRS and CDR2 YFSETQ. CDR3 region: CASSLAGEYRGTDTQYF. In DNA, the CDR3 is TGCGCCAGCAGCTTAGCGGGCGAGTACAGAGGCACAGATACGCAGTATTTT.

J is TRBJ2-7 and V is TRBV30; the match to TRBD2 covers 8 bases. Per the germline V gene, CDR1 is GTSNPN and CDR2 is SVGIG (reference sequence). With V trimmed by 6 bases and J by 9 bases, 7 bases remained unmatched. CDR3 length: 11 amino acids. The CDR3 DNA follows: TGTGCCTGCCCAGTAGCGGGGACGCAGTACTTC. It yields the protein CACPVAGTQYF.

The CDR3 protein is CASSYKPGFYTF. CDR3 sequence (DNA): TGTGCCAGCAGTTACAAACCAGGGTTTTACACCTTC. V gene TRBV6-5 combines with J gene TRBJ1-2; tentative D call: TRBD1 (5 bases). The V end lost 2 bases, the J end lost 11 bases, and 12 bases lay between the germline ends. The CDR3 loop spans 12 amino acids. Germline V gene data show CDR1 as MNHEY and CDR2 as SVGAGI.

CDR3 sequence reads: CAWSRGDNQPQHF. The DNA for the CDR3 is TGTGCCTGGAGCCGGGGGGACAATCAGCCCCAGCATTTT. V gene TRBV30 combines with J gene TRBJ1-5, with D possibly matching TRBD1 (5 bases). The V end was cut by 3 bases, the J end by 3 bases, with 9 bases between. Looked up from germline, CDR1 is GTSNPN and CDR2 is SVGIG (reference sequence). The CDR3 contains 13 residues.

The chain uses TRBV9 and TRBJ1-2, with D perhaps TRBD1 (5 bases). This CDR3 comprises 17 residues. Germline V CDR1 and CDR2: SGDLS, YYNGEE. V gave up 4 bases and J gave up 3 bases, with 22 bases separating them. CDR3 coding DNA: TGTGCCAGCAGCCCTCGAGTGGGGGGGATCTGGGACTATGGCTACACCTTC. Its protein is CASSPRVGGIWDYGYTF. The full variable domain, rest sourced from reference TRBV9 and TRBJ1-2, is DSGVTQTPKHLITATGQRVTLRCSPRSGDLSVYWYQQSLDQGLQFLIQYYNGEERAKGNILERFSAQQFPDLHSELNLSSLELGDSALYFCASSPRVGGIWDYGYTFGSGTRLTVV.